The 6 T cell receptor beta chains given below trace back to one sample, sequenced in a study of graft-versus-host responses after intestinal transplantation. Generated by immunoSEQ multiplex PCR, the TCRdb table keeps only in-frame clones and is missing some. The data contain around 130,000 clones, roughly 92% of them singletons. These receptors' targets are unknown. Sequencing was performed on unstimulated CD4+ T cells sorted from spleen or lymph node cells, taken before intestinal transplant. The receptors were gathered from a human donor who received an intestinal transplant.

CDR3 in amino acids: CASSLRRLGTDTQYF. CDR3 sequence (DNA): TGTGCCAGCAGCTTGCGAAGGCTGGGCACAGATACGCAGTATTTT. The chain has TRBV7-2 and TRBJ2-3; D remains ambiguous. Germline V lookup: CDR1 SGHTA, CDR2 FQGNSA. With 3 bases removed from V and 1 base from J, the gap between germline ends came to 11 bases. This CDR3 has 15 amino acids.

The gene calls are TRBV12-5 and TRBJ1-3; D remains ambiguous. The CDR3 has 14 amino acids. The germline gives CDR1 LGHNT, CDR2 FRNRAP. V was clipped by 1 base and J by 0 bases, with 4 bases between them. CDR3 DNA: TGTGCTAGTGGTTTGGGTCCCTCTGGAAACACCATATATTTT. Its protein is CASGLGPSGNTIYF.

This chain joins TRBV6-5 and TRBJ2-7; D may be TRBD1 (6 bases). Germline V gene data show CDR1 as MNHEY and CDR2 as SVGAGI. The CDR3 covers 15 residues. V lost 5 bases and J lost 1, with 15 bases in between. The CDR3: CASSPSTGPSYEQYF. The CDR3 DNA is TGTGCCAGCAGTCCTTCGACAGGTCCTTCCTACGAGCAGTACTTC.

The rearrangement uses TRBV2 and TRBJ2-7; D is undetermined. Germline V gene data show CDR1 as SNHLY and CDR2 as FYNNEI. The CDR3 length is 12 residues. V lost 5 bases, J lost 4 bases, and 9 bases lay in between. In DNA, the CDR3 is TGTGCCAGCAGTTCTGACGGGTACGAGCAGTACTTC. This gives the protein CASSSDGYEQYF.

This chain joins TRBV7-7 and TRBJ2-2; D is perhaps TRBD2 (5 bases). The CDR3 sequence is 14 residues long. Germline assignment: CDR1 SSHAT and CDR2 FNYEAQ (reference sequence). V lost 0 bases to trimming and J lost 5 bases, with 7 bases between them. The CDR3 loop reads CASSLASETGELFF. CDR3 nucleotide sequence: TGTGCCAGCAGCTTAGCTAGCGAGACCGGGGAGCTGTTTTTT.

The rearrangement links TRBV2 to TRBJ1-5; no clear D. Germline CDR1 is SNHLY and CDR2 is FYNNEI. The CDR3 is made up of 13 amino acids. Trimming took 3 bases from V and 6 from J, leaving 9 bases between them. The CDR3 nucleotides are TGTGCCAGCAGTGACGATGGTGCTCAGCCCCAGCATTTT. As protein: CASSDDGAQPQHF.